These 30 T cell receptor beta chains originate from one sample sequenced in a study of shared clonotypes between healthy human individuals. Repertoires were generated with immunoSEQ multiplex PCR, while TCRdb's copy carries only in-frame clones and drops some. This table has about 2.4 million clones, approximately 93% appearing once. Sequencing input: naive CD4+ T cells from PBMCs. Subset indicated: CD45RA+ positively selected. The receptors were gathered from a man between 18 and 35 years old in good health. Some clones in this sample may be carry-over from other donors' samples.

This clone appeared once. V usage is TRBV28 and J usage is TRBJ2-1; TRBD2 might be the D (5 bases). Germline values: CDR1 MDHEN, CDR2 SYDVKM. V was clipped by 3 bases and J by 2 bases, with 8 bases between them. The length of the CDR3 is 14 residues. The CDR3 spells CASSFGVPYNEQFF. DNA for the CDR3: TGTGCCAGCAGTTTCGGGGTCCCCTACAATGAGCAGTTCTTC.

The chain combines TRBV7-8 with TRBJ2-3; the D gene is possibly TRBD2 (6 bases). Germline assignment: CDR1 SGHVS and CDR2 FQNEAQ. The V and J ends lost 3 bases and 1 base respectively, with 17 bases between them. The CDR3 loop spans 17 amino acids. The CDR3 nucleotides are TGTGCCAGCAGCTTGTATCCGACTAGGTTTGGCACAGATACGCAGTATTTT. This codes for CASSLYPTRFGTDTQYF.

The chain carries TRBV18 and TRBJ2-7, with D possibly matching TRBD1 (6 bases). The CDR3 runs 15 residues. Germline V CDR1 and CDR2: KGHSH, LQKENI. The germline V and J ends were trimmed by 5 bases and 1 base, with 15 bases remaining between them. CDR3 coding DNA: TGTGCCAGCTCAACCACAGGGTCCCCATCCTACGAGCAGTACTTC. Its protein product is CASSTTGSPSYEQYF.

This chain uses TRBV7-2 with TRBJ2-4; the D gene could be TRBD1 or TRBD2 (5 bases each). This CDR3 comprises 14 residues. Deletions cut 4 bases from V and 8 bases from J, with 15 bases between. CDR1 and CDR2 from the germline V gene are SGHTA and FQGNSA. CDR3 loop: CASSSEGNRDIQYF. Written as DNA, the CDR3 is TGTGCCAGCAGCTCCGAGGGGAACAGAGACATTCAGTACTTC.

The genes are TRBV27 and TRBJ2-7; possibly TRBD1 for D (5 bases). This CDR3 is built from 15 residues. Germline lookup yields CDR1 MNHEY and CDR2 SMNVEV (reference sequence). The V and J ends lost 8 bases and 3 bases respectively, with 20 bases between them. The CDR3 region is CASAIRAGLDYEQYF. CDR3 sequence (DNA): TGTGCCAGCGCGATAAGGGCAGGGCTAGACTACGAGCAGTACTTC.

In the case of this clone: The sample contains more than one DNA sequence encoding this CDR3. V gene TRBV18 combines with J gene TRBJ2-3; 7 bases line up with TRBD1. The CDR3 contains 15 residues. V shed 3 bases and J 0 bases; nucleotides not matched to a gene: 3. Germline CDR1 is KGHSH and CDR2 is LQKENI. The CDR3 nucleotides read TGTGCCAGCTCACCTCCGGGACAGAGCACAGATACGCAGTATTTT. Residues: CASSPPGQSTDTQYF.

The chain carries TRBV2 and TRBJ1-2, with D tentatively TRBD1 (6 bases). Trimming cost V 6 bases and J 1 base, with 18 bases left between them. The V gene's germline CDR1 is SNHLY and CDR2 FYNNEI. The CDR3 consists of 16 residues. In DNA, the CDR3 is TGTGCCAGCAGCGAACGCAGACAGGACTTTAACTATGGCTACACCTTC. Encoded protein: CASSERRQDFNYGYTF.

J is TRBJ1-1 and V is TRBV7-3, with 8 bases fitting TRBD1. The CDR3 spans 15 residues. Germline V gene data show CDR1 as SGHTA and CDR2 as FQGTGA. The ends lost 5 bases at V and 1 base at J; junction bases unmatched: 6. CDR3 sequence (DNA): TGTGCCAGCAGCGAGACCGGGACAGGGAACACTGAAGCTTTCTTT. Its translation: CASSETGTGNTEAFF.

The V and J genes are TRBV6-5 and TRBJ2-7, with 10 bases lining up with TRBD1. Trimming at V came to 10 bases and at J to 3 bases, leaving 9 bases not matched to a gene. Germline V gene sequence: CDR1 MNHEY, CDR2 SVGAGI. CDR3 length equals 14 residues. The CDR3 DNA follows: TGTGCCACAATCAAGACAGGGGGCAACTACGAGCAGTACTTC. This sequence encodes CATIKTGGNYEQYF.

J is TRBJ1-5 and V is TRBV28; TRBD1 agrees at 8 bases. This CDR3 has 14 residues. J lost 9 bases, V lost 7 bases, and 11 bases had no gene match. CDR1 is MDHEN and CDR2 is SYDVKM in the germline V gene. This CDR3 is CASIPGGPATPQHF. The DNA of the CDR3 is TGTGCCAGCATCCCAGGGGGCCCGGCTACGCCCCAGCATTTT.

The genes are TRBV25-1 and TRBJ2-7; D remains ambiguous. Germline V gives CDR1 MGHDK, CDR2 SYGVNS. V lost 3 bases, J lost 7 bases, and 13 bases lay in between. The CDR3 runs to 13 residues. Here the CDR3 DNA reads TGTGCCAGCAGTGATATCATGGCGCGGGAGCAGTACTTC. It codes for CASSDIMAREQYF.

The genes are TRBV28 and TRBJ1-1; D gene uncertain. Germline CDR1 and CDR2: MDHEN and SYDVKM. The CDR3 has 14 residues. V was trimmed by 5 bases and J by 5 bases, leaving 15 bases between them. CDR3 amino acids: CASSAPVGGTEAFF. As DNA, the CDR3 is TGTGCCAGCAGTGCCCCTGTGGGAGGGACTGAAGCTTTCTTT. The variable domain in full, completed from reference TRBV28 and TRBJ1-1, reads DVKVTQSSRYLVKRTGEKVFLECVQDMDHENMFWYRQDPGLGLRLIYFSYDVKMKEKGDIPEGYSVSREKKERFSLILESASTNQTSMYLCASSAPVGGTEAFFGQGTRLTVV.

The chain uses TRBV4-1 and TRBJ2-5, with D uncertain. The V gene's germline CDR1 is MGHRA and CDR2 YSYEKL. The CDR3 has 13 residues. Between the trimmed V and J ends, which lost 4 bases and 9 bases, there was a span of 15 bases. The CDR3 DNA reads TGCGCCAGCAGCCCACTCGGGTACGGTTCCCAGTACTTC. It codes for CASSPLGYGSQYF.

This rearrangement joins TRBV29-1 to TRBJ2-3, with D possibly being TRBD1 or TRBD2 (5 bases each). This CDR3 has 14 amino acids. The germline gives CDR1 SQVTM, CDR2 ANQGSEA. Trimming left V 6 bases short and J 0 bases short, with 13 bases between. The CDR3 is CSVGTATSTDTQYF. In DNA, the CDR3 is TGCAGCGTGGGGACGGCCACTAGCACAGATACGCAGTATTTT.

CDR3 sequence: CAGAKGRTSYEQYF. CDR3 DNA: TGTGCCGGGGCAAAAGGCAGGACTTCCTACGAGCAGTACTTC. The rearrangement links TRBV7-3 to TRBJ2-7; perhaps D is TRBD1 or TRBD2 (5 bases each). The CDR3 sequence is 14 residues long. Germline-derived CDR1 and CDR2 are SGHTA and FQGTGA. V was shortened by 11 bases and J by 1 base, with 18 bases between the two germline ends.

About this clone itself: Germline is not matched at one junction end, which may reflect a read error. In nucleotides, the CDR3 is TGTGCCAACAGCCTCCATCTGGGAGACACTGAAGCTTTCTTT. This encodes CANSLHLGDTEAFF. J is TRBJ1-1 and V is TRBV7-6; D is ambiguous. The germline V gene has CDR1 SGHVS and CDR2 FNYEAQ. CDR3 length equals 14 residues.

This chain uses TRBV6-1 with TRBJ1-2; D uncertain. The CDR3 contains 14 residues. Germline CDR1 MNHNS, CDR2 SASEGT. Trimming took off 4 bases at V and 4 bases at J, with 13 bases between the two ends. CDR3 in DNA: TGTGCCAGCAGTGGGCCCCCCCTCGGCTATGGCTACACCTTC. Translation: CASSGPPLGYGYTF.

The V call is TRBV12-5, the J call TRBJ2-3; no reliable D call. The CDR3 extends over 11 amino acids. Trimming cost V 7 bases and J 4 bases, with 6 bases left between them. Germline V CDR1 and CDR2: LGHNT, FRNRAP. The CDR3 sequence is CASAVADTQYF. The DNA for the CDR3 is TGTGCTAGTGCGGTGGCAGATACGCAGTATTTT.

The CDR3 region is CASSPTTGTWSGYTF. The CDR3, as DNA: TGTGCCAGCAGCCCTACGACAGGAACGTGGTCGGGCTACACCTTC. The chain has TRBV9 and TRBJ1-2; possible D gene TRBD1, 6 bases. This CDR3 comprises 15 residues. From germline, CDR1 is SGDLS and CDR2 YYNGEE. The ends were cut back, 4 bases at V and 8 bases at J, with 21 bases in the middle.

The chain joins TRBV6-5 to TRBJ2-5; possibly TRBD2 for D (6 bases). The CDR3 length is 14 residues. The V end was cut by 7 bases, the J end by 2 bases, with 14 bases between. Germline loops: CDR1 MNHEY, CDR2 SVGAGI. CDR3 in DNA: TGTGCCAGCAAAAGGACTACCATGCAAGAGACCCAGTACTTC. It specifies CASKRTTMQETQYF.

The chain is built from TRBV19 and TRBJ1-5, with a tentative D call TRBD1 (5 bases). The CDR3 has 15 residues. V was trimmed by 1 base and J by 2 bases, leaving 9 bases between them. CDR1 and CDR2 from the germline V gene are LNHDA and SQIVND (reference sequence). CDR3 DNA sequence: TGTGCCAGTAGTATAGGATGGGGGGGCAATCAGCCCCAGCATTTT. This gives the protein CASSIGWGGNQPQHF.

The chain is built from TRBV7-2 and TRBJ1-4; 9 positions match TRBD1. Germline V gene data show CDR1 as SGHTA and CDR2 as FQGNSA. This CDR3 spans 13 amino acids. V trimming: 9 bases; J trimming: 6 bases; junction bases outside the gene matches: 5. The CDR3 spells CASRGQGHEKLFF. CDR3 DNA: TGTGCCAGTCGGGGACAGGGACATGAAAAACTGTTTTTT.

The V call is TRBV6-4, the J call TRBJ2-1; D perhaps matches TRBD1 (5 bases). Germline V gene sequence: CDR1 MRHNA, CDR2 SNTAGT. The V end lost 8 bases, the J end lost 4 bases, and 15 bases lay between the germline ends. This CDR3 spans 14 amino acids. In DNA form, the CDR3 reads TGTGCCAGCCGTTGGGGCCCCCGGTACAATGAGCAGTTCTTC. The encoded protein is CASRWGPRYNEQFF.

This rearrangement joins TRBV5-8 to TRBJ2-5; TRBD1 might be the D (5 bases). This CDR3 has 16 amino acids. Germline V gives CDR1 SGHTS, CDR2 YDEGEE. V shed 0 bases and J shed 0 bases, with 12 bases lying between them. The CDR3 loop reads CASSLGTLQYQETQYF. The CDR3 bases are TGTGCCAGCAGCTTGGGGACACTACAGTACCAAGAGACCCAGTACTTC.

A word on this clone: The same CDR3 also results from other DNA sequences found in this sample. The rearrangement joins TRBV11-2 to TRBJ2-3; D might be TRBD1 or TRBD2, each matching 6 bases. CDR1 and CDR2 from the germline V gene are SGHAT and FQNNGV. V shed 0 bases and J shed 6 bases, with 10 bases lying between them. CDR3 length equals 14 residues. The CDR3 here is CASSLDRGPDTQYF. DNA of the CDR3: TGTGCCAGCAGCTTAGATCGGGGGCCGGATACGCAGTATTTT.

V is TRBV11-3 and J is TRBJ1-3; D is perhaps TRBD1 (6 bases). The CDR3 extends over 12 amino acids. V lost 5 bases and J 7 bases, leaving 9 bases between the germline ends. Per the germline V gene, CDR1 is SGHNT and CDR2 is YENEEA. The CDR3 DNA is TGTGCCAGCAGCAAAGGGGGGAACACCATATATTTT. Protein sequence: CASSKGGNTIYF.

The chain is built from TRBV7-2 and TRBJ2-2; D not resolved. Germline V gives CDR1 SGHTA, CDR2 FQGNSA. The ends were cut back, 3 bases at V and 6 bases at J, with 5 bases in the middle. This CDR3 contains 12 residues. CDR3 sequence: CASSFVSGELFF. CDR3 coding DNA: TGTGCCAGCAGCTTCGTCTCCGGGGAGCTGTTTTTT.

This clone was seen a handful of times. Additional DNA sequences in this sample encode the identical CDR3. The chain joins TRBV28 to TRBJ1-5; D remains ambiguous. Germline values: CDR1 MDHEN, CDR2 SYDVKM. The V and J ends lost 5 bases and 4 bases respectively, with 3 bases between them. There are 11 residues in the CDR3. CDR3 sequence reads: CASSANQPQHF. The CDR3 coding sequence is TGTGCCAGCAGTGCTAATCAGCCCCAGCATTTT.

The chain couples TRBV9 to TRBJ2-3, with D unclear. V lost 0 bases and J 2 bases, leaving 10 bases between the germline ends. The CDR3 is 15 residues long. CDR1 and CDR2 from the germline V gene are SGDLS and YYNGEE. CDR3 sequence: CASSVASYPTDTQYF. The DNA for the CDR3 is TGTGCCAGCAGCGTAGCTAGTTACCCCACAGATACGCAGTATTTT.

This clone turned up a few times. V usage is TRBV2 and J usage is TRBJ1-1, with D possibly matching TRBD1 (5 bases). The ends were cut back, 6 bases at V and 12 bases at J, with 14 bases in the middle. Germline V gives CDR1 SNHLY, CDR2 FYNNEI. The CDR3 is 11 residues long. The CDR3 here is CASRAGFGTFF. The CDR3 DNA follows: TGTGCCAGCAGGGCAGGGTTCGGGACTTTCTTT.